In its sample, the clone carrying this T cell receptor beta chain was seen many times. Clinical history reported by participants formed the basis on which cohorts were assigned. The CDR3 spans 15 residues. Trimming cost V 5 bases and J 1 base, with 13 bases left between them. Germline values: CDR1 KGHDR, CDR2 SFDVKD. Some clones are missing from TCRdb's copy, which holds only in-frame ones; the method was immunoSEQ multiplex PCR. Of under 150,000 clones detected, about 79% appear once; the ten largest clones hold less than 3%. This sample is part of a study of blood T cell repertoires in COVID-19. Study-wide background: T cells, B-cell-depleted T cells, or PBMCs supplied cDNA or gDNA.

The source is a woman aged 50 to 60 who had recovered from COVID-19. This chain connects TRBV24-1 to TRBJ1-1; no firm D call. The specimen sequenced was PBMCs or T cells enriched from blood (not recorded which). The CDR3 sequence: CATSASMGGNTEAFF. The DNA of the CDR3 is TGTGCCACCAGTGCTTCAATGGGAGGGAACACTGAAGCTTTCTTT.